The entry below describes one TCR beta chain. The antigen remains unidentified. The authors divided CD4+ cells into CD45RA+ naive and CD45RA-negative memory subsets. This entry comes from a study of shared clonotypes between healthy human individuals. At the level of the study: Each donor had three CD4 naive, three CD4 memory, two CD8 naive and one CD8 memory plate.

The table came from immunoSEQ multiplex PCR; TCRdb's copy has only in-frame clones and leaves some out. The sample includes about 680,000 clones, about three quarters of them seen just once. The CDR3 spans 15 residues. Broader study findings: In this cohort, only blood was sampled, and tissue repertoires likely differ. A reduction in generation probabilities was seen for non-shared clonotypes relative to those shared by all four donors.

This chain uses TRBV12-1 with TRBJ2-1; the table names TRBD1, a call not compared with the DNA. TRBV12-1 is a pseudogene segment. The receptor's source is a woman aged 25-40 years in good health. Material: memory CD4+ T cells sorted from blood. Subset noted: CD45RA-negative fraction. CDR3 protein: CASSLRVQGSNEQFF. The CDR3 coding sequence is TGTGCCAGCAGCCTCAGGGTACAGGGTAGCAATGAGCAGTTCTTC.